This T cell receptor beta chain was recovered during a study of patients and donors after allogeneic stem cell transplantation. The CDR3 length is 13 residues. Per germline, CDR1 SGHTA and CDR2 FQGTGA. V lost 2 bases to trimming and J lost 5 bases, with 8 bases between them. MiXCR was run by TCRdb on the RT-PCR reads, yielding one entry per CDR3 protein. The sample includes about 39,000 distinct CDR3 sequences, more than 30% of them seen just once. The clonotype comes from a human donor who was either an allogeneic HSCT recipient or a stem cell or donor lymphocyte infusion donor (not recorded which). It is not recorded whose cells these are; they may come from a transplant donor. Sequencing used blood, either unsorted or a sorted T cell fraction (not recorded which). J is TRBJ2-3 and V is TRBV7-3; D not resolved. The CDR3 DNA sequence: TGTGCCAGCAGCTTATTCCCTTTAGATACGCAGTATTTT. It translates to CASSLFPLDTQYF.